This TCR beta chain was identified in a study of T cell responses to AZD1222 COVID-19 vaccine. In the case of this clone: Its antigen is not known.

TCRdb keeps only in-frame clones here, not all; method: immunoSEQ multiplex PCR. This table holds 110,000 to 150,000 clones, 92% found once. The CDR3 covers 13 residues. CDR1 SQVTM and CDR2 ANQGSEA come from the germline V gene. The V end was cut by 4 bases, the J end by 2 bases, with 11 bases between. Overall study results and limits: Within unmutated variant regions lay the reported targets of nearly half of spike-specific TCRs. White British ancestry dominated among donors, who included more females, and clonal diversity was possibly underestimated. Spike-wide vaccine-associated CD4 TCRs dominated at 160-218 and 743-854. The peak T cell response came first, and repertoires were sampled only after it.

The sequence came from an adult in good health. The genes are TRBV29-1 and TRBJ1-1; D not resolved. Here the sequenced sample was peripheral blood, taken on day 0 of AZD1222 vaccination. CDR3 in amino acids: CSVVQATNTEAFF. The DNA of the CDR3 is TGCAGCGTTGTTCAGGCGACTAACACTGAAGCTTTCTTT.